This passage covers 22 T cell receptor beta chains from one sample sequenced in a study of T cell responses to AZD1222 COVID-19 vaccine. Produced via immunoSEQ multiplex PCR; TCRdb's table is partial and in-frame only. The table records 110,000 to 150,000 clones, about 90% of them present only once. This material consisted of peripheral blood, taken on day 0 of AZD1222 vaccination. Receptors were obtained from an adult in good health.

The chain uses TRBV19 and TRBJ2-2, with D unclear. The CDR3 runs to 12 residues. Between the trimmed V and J ends, which lost 5 bases and 6 bases, there was a span of 7 bases. Germline V gives CDR1 LNHDA, CDR2 SQIVND (reference sequence). The CDR3 DNA reads as TGTGCCAGTAGTCTAAGGGCCGGGGAGCTGTTTTTT. This codes for CASSLRAGELFF.

The J gene is TRBJ2-1, the V gene TRBV5-1, with a tentative D call TRBD2 (6 bases). Looked up from germline, CDR1 is SGHRS and CDR2 is YFSETQ. V dropped 7 bases and J dropped 5 bases, with 16 bases sitting between them. The CDR3 contains 14 residues. The CDR3 region is CASFRDWVNNEQFF. In DNA, the CDR3 is TGCGCCAGCTTCCGGGACTGGGTGAACAATGAGCAGTTCTTC.

The genes are TRBV11-3 and TRBJ1-1; 8 bases are a match to TRBD1. The CDR3 length is 14 residues. Germline assignment: CDR1 SGHNT and CDR2 YENEEA. V lost 5 bases and J lost 2; bases outside the gene matches: 4. This CDR3 reads CASSPTGANTEAFF. DNA of the CDR3: TGTGCCAGCAGCCCGACAGGGGCCAACACTGAAGCTTTCTTT.

The J gene is TRBJ2-3, the V gene TRBV5-1; 13 bases match TRBD2. J lost 2 bases, V lost 4 bases, and 4 bases had no gene match. This CDR3 region has 16 residues. Germline loops: CDR1 SGHRS, CDR2 YFSETQ. CDR3 protein: CASSRTSGGFTDTQYF. CDR3 DNA sequence: TGCGCCAGCAGCAGGACTAGCGGGGGCTTCACAGATACGCAGTATTTT.

This chain links TRBV11-2 with TRBJ1-6; the D gene is possibly TRBD1 (5 bases). V shed 3 bases and J shed 13 bases, with 16 bases lying between them. From germline, CDR1 is SGHAT and CDR2 FQNNGV. The CDR3 runs 14 residues. In DNA form, the CDR3 reads TGTGCCAGCAGCTTCGATGGAGGGGCCATGCCCCTCCACTTT. Translated: CASSFDGGAMPLHF.

The rearrangement joins TRBV27 to TRBJ2-5; D possibly corresponds to TRBD2 (5 bases). The V end was cut by 6 bases, the J end by 4 bases, with 12 bases between. The CDR3 extends over 13 amino acids. Germline V gene sequence: CDR1 MNHEY, CDR2 SMNVEV (reference sequence). The CDR3 DNA sequence: TGTGCCAGCAGCCAGTTGGGAGTAGAGACCCAGTACTTC. Amino acids: CASSQLGVETQYF.

The chain links TRBV7-8 to TRBJ1-1; 8 bases match TRBD1. The germline V gene encodes CDR1 SGHVS and CDR2 FQNEAQ. V trimming: 7 bases; J trimming: 6 bases; junction bases outside the gene matches: 10. The CDR3 runs 14 residues. CDR3 bases: TGTGCCAGCACGAGGGACAGGAACAAGGCTGAAGCTTTCTTT. This codes for CASTRDRNKAEAFF.

The rearrangement links TRBV28 to TRBJ2-6, with a weak D call TRBD1 (5 bases). The CDR3 is made up of 16 amino acids. Germline CDR1 is MDHEN and CDR2 is SYDVKM. V was cut by 4 bases and J by 2 bases, with 12 bases left in between. The CDR3 spells CASSSLQGPGANVLTF. The CDR3 bases are TGTGCCAGCAGTTCCCTCCAGGGCCCTGGGGCCAACGTCCTGACTTTC.

The rearrangement links TRBV11-1 to TRBJ2-7, with D unresolved. This CDR3 has 13 amino acids. The germline CDR1 and CDR2 sequences are SGHAT and FQDESV (reference sequence). The V end was cut by 3 bases, the J end by 4 bases, with 10 bases between. The CDR3 protein is CASSFTGAYEQYF. The CDR3 bases are TGTGCCAGCAGCTTCACCGGTGCGTACGAGCAGTACTTC.

The sample holds one count of this clone. The chain employs TRBV2 and TRBJ2-3; 11 bases line up with TRBD2. In germline, CDR1 is SNHLY, CDR2 FYNNEI. Trimming removed 6 bases from V and 3 bases from J; junction bases left unmatched: 5. The CDR3 extends over 15 amino acids. The chain's CDR3 is CASRVLAGVTDTQYF. DNA of the CDR3: TGTGCCAGCAGGGTACTAGCGGGAGTTACAGATACGCAGTATTTT.

This clone turned up a few times. Here the CDR3 DNA reads TGTGCCAGTAGTCCCTTAGTCGGGGCCCTCAATCAGCCCCAGCATTTT. Encoded protein: CASSPLVGALNQPQHF. The V and J genes are TRBV19 and TRBJ1-5, with D tentatively TRBD1 (5 bases). The CDR3 length is 16 residues. CDR1 is LNHDA, CDR2 SQIVND, per germline (reference sequence). V was trimmed by 5 bases and J by 3 bases, leaving 17 bases between them.

This clone was seen only once. The chain employs TRBV5-6 and TRBJ2-1; D not resolved. The CDR3 runs 16 residues. The V gene's germline CDR1 is SGHDT and CDR2 YYEEEE. Trimming stripped 4 bases from V and 0 bases from J, with 14 bases between. This CDR3 is CASSGQRISSYNEQFF. CDR3 coding DNA: TGTGCCAGCAGCGGCCAAAGAATCAGCTCCTACAATGAGCAGTTCTTC.

V gene TRBV27 combines with J gene TRBJ2-1; 7 bases are shared with TRBD2. This CDR3 has 11 residues. CDR1 is MNHEY and CDR2 is SMNVEV in the germline V gene (reference sequence). The junction had 4 bases not matched to a gene; V was cut back by 5 bases and J by 12 bases. The chain's CDR3 is CASSRSGTQFF. CDR3 DNA sequence: TGTGCCAGCAGTAGGAGCGGGACGCAGTTCTTC.

This chain links TRBV5-6 with TRBJ2-7; D is uncertain. The CDR3 runs to 12 residues. With 3 bases removed from V and 3 bases from J, the gap between germline ends came to 7 bases. Germline lookup yields CDR1 SGHDT and CDR2 YYEEEE. The CDR3: CASSSDIYEQYF. The CDR3 nucleotides read TGTGCCAGCAGCTCTGACATCTACGAGCAGTACTTC.

This chain uses TRBV5-1 with TRBJ1-4, with D hard to call. Germline lookup yields CDR1 SGHRS and CDR2 YFSETQ. V was clipped by 0 bases and J by 7 bases, with 7 bases between them. The CDR3 covers 13 residues. CDR3 residues: CASSLASGEKLFF. CDR3 sequence (DNA): TGCGCCAGCAGCTTGGCTTCGGGTGAAAAACTGTTTTTT.

The chain's CDR3 is CASSLGGQGRAFF. The CDR3, as DNA: TGTGCCAGCAGCTTGGGGGGACAGGGGCGAGCTTTCTTT. J is TRBJ1-1 and V is TRBV5-4, with 10 bases matching TRBD1. CDR3 length equals 13 residues. J lost 10 bases, V lost 0 bases, and 3 bases had no gene match. The V gene's germline CDR1 is SGHNT and CDR2 YYREEE (reference sequence).

This chain connects TRBV12-3 or TRBV12-4 to TRBJ1-5; D remains unclear. Deletions cut 5 bases from V and 0 bases from J, with 5 bases between. The CDR3 runs 13 residues. CDR3 sequence: CASSPYSNQPQHF. DNA for the CDR3: TGTGCCAGCAGTCCTTATAGCAATCAGCCCCAGCATTTT.

Only one count was recorded for this clone. The rearrangement links TRBV19 to TRBJ1-1, with D unresolved. V dropped 3 bases and J dropped 0 bases, with 14 bases sitting between them. This CDR3 spans 16 amino acids. The germline V gene encodes CDR1 LNHDA and CDR2 SQIVND (reference sequence). Here the CDR3 reads CASSIPTGSLNTEAFF. CDR3 DNA: TGTGCCAGTAGTATTCCAACGGGCAGCTTGAACACTGAAGCTTTCTTT.

The chain combines TRBV6-1 with TRBJ1-1, with TRBD1 matching over 7 bases. This CDR3 is built from 14 residues. Trimming took 2 bases from V and 3 from J; bases not matched to a gene: 3. Germline V gene data show CDR1 as MNHNS and CDR2 as SASEGT. The CDR3 DNA is TGTGCCAGCAGTGAACGGGACAGCTACACTGAAGCTTTCTTT. This encodes CASSERDSYTEAFF.

This rearrangement joins TRBV30 to TRBJ1-3; D is possibly TRBD1 (5 bases). Trimming removed 1 base at V and 0 bases at J, with 10 bases between. CDR3 length: 15 amino acids. Germline loops: CDR1 GTSNPN, CDR2 SVGIG (reference sequence). The CDR3 DNA reads TGTGCCTGGAGTGGACAGAGGAGCTCTGGAAACACCATATATTTT. This sequence encodes CAWSGQRSSGNTIYF.

The genes are TRBV12-3 or TRBV12-4 and TRBJ1-2; D perhaps matches TRBD1 (5 bases). The length of the CDR3 is 13 residues. Between the trimmed V and J ends, which lost 5 bases and 3 bases, there was a span of 10 bases. The CDR3 here is CASSPGTHYGYTF. CDR3 nucleotides: TGTGCCAGCAGTCCCGGGACGCACTATGGCTACACCTTC.

For the CDR3, the DNA is TGCAGCGTTGAGAAGGAGAGCTCCTACGAGCAGTACTTC. Translating it yields CSVEKESSYEQYF. The rearrangement joins TRBV29-1 to TRBJ2-7; no firm D call. Trimming stripped 3 bases from V and 0 bases from J, with 9 bases between. The germline V gene encodes CDR1 SQVTM and CDR2 ANQGSEA. The CDR3 runs to 13 residues.